Given below is one T cell receptor (beta chain) in context. What antigen it recognizes has not been identified. The junction differs from germline at one of its ends, possibly a read error. This sample was taken from a study of cytomegalovirus exposure and HLA in healthy donors (dated by TCRdb to between 2016 and 2019). For context, the study as a whole: An earlier analysis of approximately 640 of the donors reported approximately 270 Gb of sequence data and 117 million unique TCR beta sequences from some 180 million T cells. All discovery cohort repertoires had been generated using a single sequencing platform. Among about 390 genotyped donors of the cohort, an average of approximately 240,000 unique TCR beta nucleotide sequences were sequenced per donor, roughly 20% of them non-productive. A later analysis re-analyzed previously published TCR beta repertoires from 666 donors and added high-resolution HLA genotyping to study TCR occurrence patterns. A handful of DR-DQ haplotypes were handled as single units for association and clustering because linkage in the cohort was strong. A later genetic analysis used genome-wide SNP genotypes for about 65% of the 666 donors, treating that subset as a discovery cohort. Rather than drawing on any new phenotypic data, the later analysis identified candidate immune exposures from TCR beta sequences and the way those sequences occurred across donors. HLA typing included class I and class II loci at four-digit resolution. Among the roughly 380 genotyped donors, about 83% belonged to the genetic ancestry cluster associated with self-reported Caucasian donors. An earlier analysis of some 600 of the donors applied high-throughput TCR beta sequencing to assess whether each TCR beta V gene segment acted as functional or pseudogenic. Donor age, sex, ethnicity and CMV serostatus were collected together with the repertoire data. The T cell repertoires of several hundred subjects were profiled by immunosequencing and related to cytomegalovirus serostatus. The aim of the study was to test whether cataloging public T cell receptors could identify signatures of past pathogen exposure. Typing coverage varied by locus: 629-630 donors for A, B, C, DRB1 and DQB1; roughly 500 for DQA1; more than 600 for DPA1; approximately 470 for DPB1. An early release that covered roughly 600 HLA-typed donors contained approximately 300 gigabases of sequencing data and around 80 million unique TCR sequences. In addition to the first cohort of hundreds of subjects, a separate validation cohort of about 120 different subjects was used. To predict cytomegalovirus infection status, the study brought together high-throughput TCR immunosequencing, statistical association of individual TCRs with disease status, and machine learning. Overall study outcomes, separate from this receptor: In a later analysis, TCR association rates were found to vary across HLA loci, with the most associated TCRs seen for DRB1 alleles and the fewest for HLA-C alleles. Most TCR sequences were observed very rarely across donors, whereas some public TCRs were present in many individuals. The classifier was reported to diagnose cytomegalovirus status with high specificity and sensitivity in both the original cohort and the validation cohort. In an earlier analysis of over 550 of the donors, most TCR beta V segments were observed in productive rearrangements about 87% or about 30% of the time, broadly matching IMGT annotations. A further reported finding was that TCR beta sequences accurately predicted the HLA-A and HLA-B alleles for most subjects in the first cohort. A later genetic analysis associated a missense DCLRE1C variant with V-gene and J-gene trimming of TCR beta chains, and an independent cohort replicated the association. Because HLA typing was missing for some donors at each locus, association tests included only the typed subset. When HLA alleles, especially DR and DQ, strongly co-occurred, attributing TCR associations to individual alleles was difficult. The cohort was sequenced for TCR beta chains only, and without alpha or paired-chain data the features that could be detected were limited. Several of the top co-occurrence clusters appeared to be linked to parvovirus B19, influenza, CMV and Epstein-Barr virus, according to a later analysis. The authors suggested that the approach could potentially be generalized to other disease states and immunological phenotypes. The only immune exposure information available for the cohort was CMV serostatus. In a later analysis, HLA-associated TCR beta chains showed more clonal expansion and lower generation probabilities than non-associated chains that were equally common. In vitro tests confirmed that a few of the cytomegalovirus-associated TCR beta chains recognize cytomegalovirus antigens. Correlated functional status among segregating V segments might reflect linkage disequilibrium, but an unknown experimental factor could not be ruled out. The study gave a list of 150 to 200 TCR beta chains associated with cytomegalovirus. Because the 87-base-pair reads could not distinguish some IMGT-functional V segments, including TRBV6-2 and TRBV6-3, those segments were excluded. Presence/absence analyses assumed roughly uniform sequencing depth across donors, an assumption that may not hold. Because counts were too low, more than 15 rarely observed V segments, including chromosome 9 orphons, were excluded from the earlier analysis of roughly 580 of the donors. A cluster of highly shared sequence variants was judged likely to represent a technical artifact of the sequencing pipeline. According to a later genetic analysis, donors in an Asian-associated ancestry cluster had fewer N-insertions in productive TCRs than the approximately 670-donor mean. A later analysis associated some 17,000 TCR beta sequences with specific HLA alleles at a false discovery rate of 0.05. In a later analysis, most CMV-associated TCR beta chains were found to appear HLA-restricted, with HLA associations seemingly driven largely by CMV exposure.

The cohort was made up of several hundred healthy bone marrow donors. At the time of sampling, every cohort member was nominally healthy, though immune exposures that went unrecorded were likely present. The donor was CMV seronegative and was included in the group of a few hundred seronegative cohort members. Every donor gave a peripheral blood sample, and the peripheral blood mononuclear cells from that sample were used for TCR beta sequencing. The Qiagen DNeasy Blood Extraction Kit was used to extract genomic DNA from the blood cell samples. According to the germline V gene, CDR1 reads SGHNT and CDR2 reads YENEEA. Spanning cysteine to phenylalanine, the CDR3 consists of 12 amino acids. Only the CDR3 region is kept as DNA, spanning 36 bases read in frame from base 1. The library relied on the immunoSEQ multiplex PCR assay. The multiplex PCR relied on a mix of 60 forward primers for TCR Vbeta segments and 13 reverse primers for TCR Jbeta segments. Amplification of the CDR3 region of rearranged TCR beta genes was performed with a multiplex PCR assay on genomic DNA. On the Illumina HiSeq System, the amplified TCR beta libraries were sequenced as 87-base-pair reads. The authors' pipeline ran thus. A later analysis counted about 82 million unique TCR beta chains across the 650 to 700 repertoires, and roughly 9.9 million of these chains were shared by at least two donors. To remove PCR and sequencing errors, raw reads were error-corrected and collapsed into unique sequences using a nearest-neighbor algorithm that merged closely related sequences. V, D and J gene segments were assigned by aligning CDR3 sequences to IMGT reference sequences. For a sequence to be retained, a match of at least six nucleotides to both a V gene segment and a J gene segment was required. A rearrangement was called productive if the CDR3 had no stop codons and remained in frame with V and J, and every other rearrangement was called non-productive. Following IMGT convention, CDR3 was defined as the stretch from the second conserved V-encoded cysteine to the conserved J-encoded phenylalanine. The earlier analysis of more than 450 of the donors excluded sequences that lacked an unambiguous match to a single V gene segment. An earlier analysis of a few hundred of the donors called V segments functional above 56.7% productive rearrangements and segregating when the between-donor standard deviation exceeded 5%. A statistical classification framework was built for diagnosing cytomegalovirus status from the catalog of TCR beta chain sequences. V and J gene assignment, in a later analysis, came from comparing TCR nucleotide sequences with IMGT/GENE-DB human TR gene sequences. A later analysis assigned CDR3 sequences and most-parsimonious VDJ recombination scenarios with the TCRdist pipeline. In a later analysis, each TCR beta chain was defined by its CDR3 amino acid sequence together with its V-gene family, and reads without a unique V-gene family were excluded. To address suspected cross-contamination and a sequencing artifact, a later analysis removed around 600 highly shared, low-generation-probability nucleotide sequences. In a later analysis, a clonal expansion index was calculated for each public chain from normalized within-repertoire ranks of inferred template counts. Generation probabilities in a later analysis came from a VDJ recombination model fitted to out-of-frame rearrangements, and those results were checked against IGoR. Hypergeometric tests were used in a later analysis to score TCR-TCR, TCR-HLA and TCR-CMV co-occurrence, with a repertoire-size bias correction applied to the TCR pairs. To estimate false discovery rates, a later analysis permuted the HLA or CMV assignments 20 times. In a later analysis, co-occurring TCRs were grouped using DBSCAN, and TCRdist sequence similarity was added for clustering within HLA-allele-positive subsets. Repertoires with fewer than 30,000 or more than 120,000 public chains, plus five repertoires with anomalous nucleotide sharing, were excluded from co-occurrence clustering. This is the immuneACCESS table as TCRdb keeps it, with only in-frame sequences that have V and J called. A part of the clones is gone; compared with another copy, unresolved V genes explain less than half, and the rest is unexplained. Clonal size and the V and J genes are those of that table, whereas D and trimming came from the DNA. The sample table holds 84,000 or so clones, of which roughly 80% were seen once. The ten most abundant clones make up 2.5% to 4% of the sample.

The TCR was taken from a man aged 45-65 years in good health and CMV-seronegative. The chain joins TRBV11-3 to TRBJ1-2, with the D segment identity uncertain. Sequencing input: PBMCs. This receptor carries the CDR3 CASSTRNYGYTF. The sequence in DNA is TGTGCCAGCAGCACCCGAAACTACGGCTACACCTTC.